This entry lists 17 T cell receptor beta chains sequenced from one sample in a study of blood T cells in healthy people across ages (dated by TCRdb to between 2015 and 2016). The method behind the library was 5' RACE. The instrument was an Illumina HiSeq 2500. The second PCR ran for roughly 7 to 11 cycles and used a J-beta primer mix along with a sample-barcoded 5' primer. TCRdb cleaned the public reads at Q25 with fastp, built clones with MiXCR and kept in-frame beta chains. Rows matching on CDR3 protein sequence are summarized as one entry with the most common DNA and genes. The sample table contains roughly 1.7 million distinct CDR3 sequences; only one count was recorded for roughly 30% of them. In total, the top ten clones hold about 10% of the sample. The material sequenced was blood. These receptors were obtained from a woman in her 30s in good health.

Many counts were recorded for this clonotype. The gene calls are TRBV7-9 and TRBJ2-5; tentatively, D is TRBD1 (6 bases). The germline V and J ends were trimmed by 4 bases and 11 bases, with 14 bases remaining between them. Germline V gene data show CDR1 as SEHNR and CDR2 as FQNEAQ (reference sequence). This CDR3 spans 12 amino acids. In DNA form, the CDR3 reads TGTGCCAGCAGCTCCACAGGGTGGGAGCAGTACTTC. It codes for CASSSTGWEQYF.

In the case of this clonotype: The junction does not match germline at one end; this may be a read error. The chain's CDR3 is CAGSLLTRGADYEQYF. The DNA of the CDR3 is TGTGCCGGCAGTTTACTGACAAGGGGGGCGGACTACGAGCAGTACTTC. V usage is TRBV27 and J usage is TRBJ2-7; D possibly matches TRBD1 or TRBD2 (6 bases each). Germline CDR1 and CDR2: MNHEY and SMNVEV (reference sequence). The CDR3 is 16 residues long.

The chain combines TRBV20-1 with TRBJ2-5, with 11 bases that match TRBD2. The CDR3 is made up of 16 amino acids. CDR1 DFQATT and CDR2 SNEGSKA come from the germline V gene (reference sequence). V was clipped by 3 bases and J by 3 bases; unmatched bases: 9. CDR3 sequence (DNA): TGCAGTGCTAGTCGTACTAGCGGGAGTTTGGAAGAGACCCAGTACTTC. Translation gives CSASRTSGSLEETQYF.

This rearrangement joins TRBV10-3 to TRBJ1-1, with 7 bases fitting TRBD1. V shed 10 bases and J 3 bases; nucleotides not matched to a gene: 11. The V gene's germline CDR1 is ENHRY and CDR2 SYGVKD. This CDR3 is built from 14 residues. CDR3 protein: CASLTERGHTEAFF. DNA for the CDR3: TGTGCCAGCCTCACTGAGAGGGGGCACACTGAAGCTTTCTTT.

This clonotype was detected a few times. The CDR3 bases are TGCAGCGTTGATAGTTGGGGTAACACTGAAGCTTTCTTT. Translation: CSVDSWGNTEAFF. The genes are TRBV29-1 and TRBJ1-1; D unresolved. V was trimmed by 3 bases and J by 2 bases, leaving 10 bases between them. This CDR3 is 13 amino acids long. CDR1 is SQVTM, CDR2 ANQGSEA, per germline.

Concerning this clonotype itself: The junction and the germline gene differ at one end; a read error may be behind it. CDR3: CASSLGLAGGDTRYF. CDR3 DNA sequence: TGTGCCAGCAGCTTGGGCCTAGCGGGAGGTGATACGCGGTATTTT. The chain carries TRBV7-6 and TRBJ2-3; 11 nucleotides match TRBD2. Germline assignment: CDR1 SGHVS and CDR2 FNYEAQ. The CDR3 is 15 amino acids. The variable domain in full, with the rest retrieved from reference TRBV7-6 and TRBJ2-3, is GAGVSQSPRYKVTKRGQDVALRCDPISGHVSLYWYRQALGQGPEFLTYFNYEAQQDKSGLPNDRFSAERPEGSISTLTIQRTEQRDSAMYRCASSLGLAGGDTRYFGPGTRLTVL.

The chain couples TRBV4-1 to TRBJ2-3, with TRBD1 as a possible D gene (6 bases). This CDR3 has 16 residues. Germline lookup yields CDR1 MGHRA and CDR2 YSYEKL. The V end lost 2 bases, the J end lost 2 bases, and 14 bases lay between the germline ends. The CDR3 DNA follows: TGCGCCAGCAGCCAATCCGGGACATCTAACACAGATACGCAGTATTTT. It is translated as CASSQSGTSNTDTQYF.

This clonotype was seen a few times. The chain carries TRBV5-1 and TRBJ2-7, with 9 bases identical to TRBD1. The V and J ends lost 4 bases and 3 bases, in that order; junction bases with no gene match: 14. This CDR3 has 17 amino acids. The germline gives CDR1 SGHRS, CDR2 YFSETQ. The CDR3 DNA is TGCGCCAGCAGCCGGGAACCGGGACAGGGTTTTAACTACGAGCAGTACTTC. This translates into CASSREPGQGFNYEQYF.

This clonotype was seen at least ten times. The V gene is TRBV15, the J gene TRBJ2-7; D possibly corresponds to TRBD1 (6 bases). The DNA end is a closer match to TRBJ2-5, so the J assignment may be wrong. Germline V lookup: CDR1 LNHNV, CDR2 YYDKDF (reference sequence). This CDR3 comprises 15 residues. CDR3 DNA sequence: TGTGCCACCAGCAGATCGGACAGAGGGCTAGGGACCCAGTACTTC. Its protein product is CATSRSDRGLGTQYF.

This chain joins TRBV7-8 and TRBJ2-7; the match to TRBD2 covers 7 bases. Germline CDR1 is SGHVS and CDR2 is FQNEAQ. Germline trimming cut 5 bases from V and 3 bases from J; bases unmatched to any gene: 16. The CDR3 is 17 residues long. CDR3 protein: CASSTNRASGPIYEQYF. CDR3 coding DNA: TGTGCCAGCAGCACCAACCGGGCTAGCGGACCGATCTACGAGCAGTACTTC.

The chain recombines TRBV9 with TRBJ2-1; 8 positions agree with TRBD2. V lost 9 bases to trimming and J lost 8 bases; unmatched junction nucleotides: 13. The V gene's germline CDR1 is SGDLS and CDR2 YYNGEE. The CDR3 is made up of 14 amino acids. CDR3 in DNA: TGTGCCACGTCGGGGGGGGGCCTCGTCGATGAGCAGTTCTTC. It yields the protein CATSGGGLVDEQFF.

Of note for this clonotype: Germline and junction disagree at one end, which may indicate a read error. The DNA for the CDR3 is TGCGCCACTGGAGGGGGGGCTGGGGCCAACGTCCCGACTTTC. It yields the protein CATGGGAGANVPTF. The gene calls are TRBV10-2 and TRBJ2-6; possibly TRBD2 for D (7 bases). This CDR3 contains 14 residues. Germline assignment: CDR1 WSHSY and CDR2 SAAADI.

Many counts were recorded for this clonotype. The chain couples TRBV4-1 to TRBJ2-7; 8 nucleotides match TRBD2. The CDR3 runs 15 residues. With 4 bases clipped from V and 7 bases from J, the junction kept 12 bases outside the gene matches. Per germline, CDR1 MGHRA and CDR2 YSYEKL. The CDR3: CASSLDAGLVGEQYF. CDR3 nucleotide sequence: TGCGCCAGCAGCCTAGACGCGGGACTAGTGGGGGAGCAGTACTTC.

This clonotype showed up just a few times. The chain has TRBV12-3 or TRBV12-4 and TRBJ2-5, with 9 positions matching TRBD2. The V segment lost 3 bases and the J segment 2 bases; nucleotides outside the gene matches: 4. The CDR3 has 15 residues. Here the CDR3 DNA reads TGTGCCAGCAGTTTCAGCGGGAGGCTACAAGAGACCCAGTACTTC. Amino acid sequence: CASSFSGRLQETQYF.

V is TRBV18 and J is TRBJ2-4, with 11 nucleotides matching TRBD1. The J call may be mistaken, given a closer DNA end match to TRBJ2-7. In germline, CDR1 is KGHSH, CDR2 LQKENI. This CDR3 comprises 16 residues. The CDR3 DNA is TGTGCCAGCTCCTCGGTAGGGACAGGGGGAATCGACGAGCAGTACTTC. Amino acids: CASSSVGTGGIDEQYF.

This clonotype came up a few times. The chain couples TRBV15 to TRBJ2-7; D possibly corresponds to TRBD2 (5 bases). The germline V gene has CDR1 LNHNV and CDR2 YYDKDF (reference sequence). The V end lost 0 bases, the J end lost 3 bases, and 9 bases lay between the germline ends. The CDR3 sequence is 14 residues long. CDR3 in DNA: TGTGCCACCAGCAGAGATTCGGGGATCTACGAGCAGTACTTC. Translated, it gives CATSRDSGIYEQYF.

The CDR3 protein is CASSAIHSLQGGFYEQYF. CDR3 coding DNA: TGCGCCAGCAGCGCCATACATTCCCTACAGGGGGGGTTCTACGAGCAGTACTTC. J is TRBJ2-7 and V is TRBV4-1; tentative D call: TRBD1 (8 bases). The CDR3 contains 18 residues. V was clipped by 5 bases and J by 3 bases, with 26 bases between them. Germline CDR1 is MGHRA and CDR2 is YSYEKL.